This T cell receptor beta chain was recorded in a study of blood T cell repertoires in COVID-19. Turning to the study itself: T cells, B-cell-depleted T cells, or PBMCs supplied cDNA or gDNA.

Authors' processing steps: Reference gene primer amplification gave nucleated cell count estimates. The assay was immunoSEQ multiplex PCR, and TCRdb's table has in-frame clones only and misses some. That table furnishes V, J and clone size, whereas the DNA furnished D and trimming. This sample has approximately 350,000 clones, with 89% found just once. Between the trimmed V and J ends, which lost 2 bases and 0 bases, there was a span of 8 bases. This CDR3 spans 15 amino acids. Germline CDR1 reads KGHSH; CDR2 reads LQKENI. The source material was peripheral blood. The J gene is TRBJ1-3, the V gene TRBV18; D remains unclear. The sequence was collected from a man between 40 and 49 years old with acute or convalescent COVID-19. CDR3 DNA: TGTGCCAGCTCACCAATACAGCACTCTGGAAACACCATATATTTT. It encodes CASSPIQHSGNTIYF. Together with reference TRBV18 and TRBJ1-3, the CDR3 gives the full variable domain: NAGVMQNPRHLVRRRGQEARLRCSPMKGHSHVYWYRQLPEEGLKFMVYLQKENIIDESGMPKERFSAEFPKEGPSILRIQQVVRGDSAAYFCASSPIQHSGNTIYFGEGSWLTVV.